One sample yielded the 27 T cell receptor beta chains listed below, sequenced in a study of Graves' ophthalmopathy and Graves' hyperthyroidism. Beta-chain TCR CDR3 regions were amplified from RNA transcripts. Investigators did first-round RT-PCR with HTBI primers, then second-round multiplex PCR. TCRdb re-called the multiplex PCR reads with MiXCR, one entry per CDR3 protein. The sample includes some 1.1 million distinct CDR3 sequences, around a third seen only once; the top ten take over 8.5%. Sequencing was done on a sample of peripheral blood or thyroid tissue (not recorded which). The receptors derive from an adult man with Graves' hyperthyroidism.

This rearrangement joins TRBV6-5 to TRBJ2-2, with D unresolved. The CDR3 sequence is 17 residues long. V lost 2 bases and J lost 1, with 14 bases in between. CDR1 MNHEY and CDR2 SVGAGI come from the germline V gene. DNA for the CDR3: TGTGCCAGCAGTTACGCGGTCGTCTCAAAGAACACCGGGGAGCTGTTTTTT. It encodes CASSYAVVSKNTGELFF.

The CDR3 sequence is CASSSPDPREKLFF. The CDR3 DNA reads as TGTGCCAGCAGTTCCCCGGATCCTAGGGAAAAACTGTTTTTT. This rearrangement joins TRBV6-2 or TRBV6-3 to TRBJ1-4; D gene ambiguous. V was shortened by 4 bases and J by 8 bases, with 14 bases between the two germline ends. The CDR3 consists of 14 residues. Germline V gene lookup returns CDR1 MNHEY and CDR2 SVGEGT.

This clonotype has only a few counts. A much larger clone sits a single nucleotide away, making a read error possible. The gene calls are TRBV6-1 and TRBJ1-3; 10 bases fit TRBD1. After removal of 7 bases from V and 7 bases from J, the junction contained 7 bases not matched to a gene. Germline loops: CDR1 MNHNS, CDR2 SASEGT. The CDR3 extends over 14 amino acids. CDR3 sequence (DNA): TGTGCCAGCATGGAGACAGGGGGCAAGAACACCATATATTTT. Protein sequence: CASMETGGKNTIYF.

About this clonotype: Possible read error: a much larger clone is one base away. CDR3 amino acids: CASSAGLPGAFF. The CDR3 DNA sequence: TGCGCCAGCAGTGCCGGACTACCGGGAGCTTTCTTT. The genes are TRBV10-2 and TRBJ1-1; D gene uncertain. The CDR3 runs to 12 residues. V was pared by 4 bases and J by 10 bases, with 13 bases between. Looked up from germline, CDR1 is WSHSY and CDR2 is SAAADI.

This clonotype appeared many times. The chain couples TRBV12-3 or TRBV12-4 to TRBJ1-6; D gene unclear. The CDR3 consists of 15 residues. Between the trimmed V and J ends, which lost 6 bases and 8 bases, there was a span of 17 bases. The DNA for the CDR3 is TGTGCCAGCAGCCCGGACGGACGCGCAGATTCACCCCTCCACTTT. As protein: CASSPDGRADSPLHF.

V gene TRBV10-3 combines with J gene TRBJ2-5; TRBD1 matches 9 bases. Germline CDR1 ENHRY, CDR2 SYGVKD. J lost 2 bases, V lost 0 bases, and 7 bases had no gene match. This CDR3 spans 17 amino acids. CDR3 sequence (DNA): TGTGCCATCAGTGAGTCTCCGGGACAGGGCCGGCAAGAGACCCAGTACTTC. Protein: CAISESPGQGRQETQYF.

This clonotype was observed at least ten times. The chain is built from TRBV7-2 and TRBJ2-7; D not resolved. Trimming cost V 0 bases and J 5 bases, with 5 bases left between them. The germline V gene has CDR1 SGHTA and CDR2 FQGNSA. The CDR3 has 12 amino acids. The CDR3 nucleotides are TGTGCCAGCAGCTTAGCTAACCACGAGCAGTACTTC. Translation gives CASSLANHEQYF.

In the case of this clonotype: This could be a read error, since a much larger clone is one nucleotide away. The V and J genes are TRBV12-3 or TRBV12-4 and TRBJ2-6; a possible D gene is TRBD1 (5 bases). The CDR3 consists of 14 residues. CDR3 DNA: TGTGCCAGCAGTGAACTGGGTGGGGCCAACGCCCTGACTTTC. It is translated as CASSELGGANALTF.

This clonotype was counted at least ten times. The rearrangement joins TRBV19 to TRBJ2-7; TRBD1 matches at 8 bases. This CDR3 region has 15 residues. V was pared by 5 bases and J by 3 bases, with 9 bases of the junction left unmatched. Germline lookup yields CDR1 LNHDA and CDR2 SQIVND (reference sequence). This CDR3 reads CASSRFRGQIYEQYF. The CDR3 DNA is TGTGCCAGTAGTCGGTTCAGGGGGCAGATCTACGAGCAGTACTTC.

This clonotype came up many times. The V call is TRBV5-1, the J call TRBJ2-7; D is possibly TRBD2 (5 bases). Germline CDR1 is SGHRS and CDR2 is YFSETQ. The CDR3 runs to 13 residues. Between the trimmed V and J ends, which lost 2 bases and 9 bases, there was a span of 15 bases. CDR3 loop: CASSFRTEGSQYF. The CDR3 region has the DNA TGCGCCAGCAGCTTCAGGACTGAGGGATCGCAGTACTTC. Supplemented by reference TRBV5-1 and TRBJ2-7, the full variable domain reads KAGVTQTPRYLIKTRGQQVTLSCSPISGHRSVSWYQQTPGQGLQFLFEYFSETQRNKGNFPGRFSGRQFSNSRSEMNVSTLELGDSALYLCASSFRTEGSQYFGPGTRLTVT.

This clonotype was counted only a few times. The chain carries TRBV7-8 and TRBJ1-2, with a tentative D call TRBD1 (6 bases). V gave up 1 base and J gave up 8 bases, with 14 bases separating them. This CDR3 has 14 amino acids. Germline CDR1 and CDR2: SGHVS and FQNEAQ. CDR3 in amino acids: CASSLGQARSGYTF. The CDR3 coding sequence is TGTGCCAGCAGCTTAGGACAGGCTCGCAGCGGCTACACCTTC. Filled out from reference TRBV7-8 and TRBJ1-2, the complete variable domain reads GAGVSQSPRYKVAKRGQDVALRCDPISGHVSLFWYQQALGQGPEFLTYFQNEAQLDKSGLPSDRFFAERPEGSVSTLKIQRTQQEDSAVYLCASSLGQARSGYTFGSGTRLTVV.

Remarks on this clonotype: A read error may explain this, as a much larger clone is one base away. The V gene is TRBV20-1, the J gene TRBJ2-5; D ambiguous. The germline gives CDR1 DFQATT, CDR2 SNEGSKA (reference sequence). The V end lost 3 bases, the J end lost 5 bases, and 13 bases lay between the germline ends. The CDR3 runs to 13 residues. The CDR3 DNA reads TGCAGTGCTAGTGGGGTTGGGATCGAGACCCAGTACTTC. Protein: CSASGVGIETQYF.

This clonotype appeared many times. CDR3 region: CASSPGTGGLTEAFF. CDR3 in DNA: TGTGCCAGCAGCCCAGGGACAGGGGGCTTAACTGAAGCTTTCTTT. The gene calls are TRBV7-9 and TRBJ1-1; 12 nucleotides agree with TRBD1. The CDR3 length is 15 residues. V lost 5 bases, J lost 5 bases, and 6 bases stayed unmatched. CDR1 and CDR2 from the germline V gene are SEHNR and FQNEAQ (reference sequence). Filled out from reference TRBV7-9 and TRBJ1-1, the complete variable domain reads DTGVSQNPRHKITKRGQNVTFRCDPISEHNRLYWYRQTLGQGPEFLTYFQNEAQLEKSRLLSDRFSAERPKGSFSTLEIQRTEQGDSAMYLCASSPGTGGLTEAFFGQGTRLTVV.

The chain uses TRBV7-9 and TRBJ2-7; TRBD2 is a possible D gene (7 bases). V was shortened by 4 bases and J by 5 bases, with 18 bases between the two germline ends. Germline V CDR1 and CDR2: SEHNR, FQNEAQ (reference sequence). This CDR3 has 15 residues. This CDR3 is CASSSSAGGAHEQYF. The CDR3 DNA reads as TGTGCCAGCAGCTCCAGCGCTGGGGGGGCCCACGAGCAGTACTTC.

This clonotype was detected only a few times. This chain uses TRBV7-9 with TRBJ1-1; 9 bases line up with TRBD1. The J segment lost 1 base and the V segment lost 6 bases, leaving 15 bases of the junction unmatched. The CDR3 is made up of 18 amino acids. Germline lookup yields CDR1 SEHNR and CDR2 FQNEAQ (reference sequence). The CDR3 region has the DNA TGTGCCAGCAGAGATGGTCGGGACAGGGTGTCGGAGAACACTGAAGCTTTCTTT. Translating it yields CASRDGRDRVSENTEAFF.

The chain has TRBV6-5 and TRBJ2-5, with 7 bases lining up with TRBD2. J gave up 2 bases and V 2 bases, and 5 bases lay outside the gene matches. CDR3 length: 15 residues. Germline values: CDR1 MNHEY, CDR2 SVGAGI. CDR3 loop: CASSYRTSNQETQYF. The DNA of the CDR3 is TGTGCCAGCAGTTACCGGACTAGTAATCAAGAGACCCAGTACTTC.

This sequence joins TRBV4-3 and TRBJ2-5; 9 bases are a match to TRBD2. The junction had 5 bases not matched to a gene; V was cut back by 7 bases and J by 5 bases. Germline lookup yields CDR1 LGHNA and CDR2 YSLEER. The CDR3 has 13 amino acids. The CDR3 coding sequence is TGCGCCAGCATGCGGACTAGCGAGGAGACCCAGTACTTC. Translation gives CASMRTSEETQYF.

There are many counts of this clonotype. The CDR3 DNA follows: TGTGCCACCAGCAGAGATAACAGCTATAGCAATCAGCCCCAGCATTTT. Its protein is CATSRDNSYSNQPQHF. The chain carries TRBV15 and TRBJ1-5; D not resolved. The germline gives CDR1 LNHNV, CDR2 YYDKDF (reference sequence). The CDR3 is 16 amino acids. V lost 0 bases, J lost 0 bases, and 9 bases lay in between. The full variable domain, completed using reference TRBV15 and TRBJ1-5, is DAMVIQNPRYQVTQFGKPVTLSCSQTLNHNVMYWYQQKSSQAPKLLFHYYDKDFNNEADTPDNFQSRRPNTSFCFLDIRSPGLGDTAMYLCATSRDNSYSNQPQHFGDGTRLSIL.

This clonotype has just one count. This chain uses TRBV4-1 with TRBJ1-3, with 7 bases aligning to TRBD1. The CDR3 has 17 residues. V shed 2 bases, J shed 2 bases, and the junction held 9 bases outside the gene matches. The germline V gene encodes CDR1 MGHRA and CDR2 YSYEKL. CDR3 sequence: CASSQPLGQVTGNTIYF. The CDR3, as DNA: TGCGCCAGCAGCCAACCTCTCGGACAGGTTACTGGAAACACCATATATTTT.

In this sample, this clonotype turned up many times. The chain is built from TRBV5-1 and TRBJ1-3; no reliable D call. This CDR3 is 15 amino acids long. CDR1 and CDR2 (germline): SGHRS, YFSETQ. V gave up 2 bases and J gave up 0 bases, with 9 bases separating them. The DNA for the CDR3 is TGCGCCAGCAGCTTCGGGTTTGACTCTGGAAACACCATATATTTT. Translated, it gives CASSFGFDSGNTIYF.

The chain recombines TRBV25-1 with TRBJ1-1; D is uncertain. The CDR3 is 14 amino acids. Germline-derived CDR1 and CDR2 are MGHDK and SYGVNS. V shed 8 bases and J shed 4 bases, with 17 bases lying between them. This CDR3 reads CASVEIGRATEAFF. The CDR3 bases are TGTGCCAGCGTTGAAATAGGGCGGGCCACTGAAGCTTTCTTT. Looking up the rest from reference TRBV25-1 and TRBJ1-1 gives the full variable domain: EADIYQTPRYLVIGTGKKITLECSQTMGHDKMYWYQQDPGMELHLIHYSYGVNSTEKGDLSSESTVSRIRTEHFPLTLESARPSHTSQYLCASVEIGRATEAFFGQGTRLTVV.

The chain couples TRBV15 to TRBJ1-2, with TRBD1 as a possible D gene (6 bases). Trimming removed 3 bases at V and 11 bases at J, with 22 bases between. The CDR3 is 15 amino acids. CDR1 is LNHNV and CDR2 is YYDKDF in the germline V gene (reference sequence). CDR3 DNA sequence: TGTGCCACCAGCAGCTTAGGCTCCAGGGGAGGAGGATACACCTTC. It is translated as CATSSLGSRGGGYTF. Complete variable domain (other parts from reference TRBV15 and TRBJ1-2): DAMVIQNPRYQVTQFGKPVTLSCSQTLNHNVMYWYQQKSSQAPKLLFHYYDKDFNNEADTPDNFQSRRPNTSFCFLDIRSPGLGDTAMYLCATSSLGSRGGGYTFGSGTRLTVV.

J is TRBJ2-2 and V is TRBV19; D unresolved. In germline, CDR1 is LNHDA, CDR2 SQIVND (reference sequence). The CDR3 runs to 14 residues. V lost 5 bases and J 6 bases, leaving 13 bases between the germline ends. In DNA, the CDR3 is TGTGCCAGTAGTCTCAGCTCGGACGCCGGGGAGCTGTTTTTT. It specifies CASSLSSDAGELFF.

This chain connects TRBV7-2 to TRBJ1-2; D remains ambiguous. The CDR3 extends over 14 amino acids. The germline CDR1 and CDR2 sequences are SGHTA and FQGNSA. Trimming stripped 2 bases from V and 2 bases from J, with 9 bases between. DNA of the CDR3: TGTGCCAGCAGCTTAATCAGGCCAAACTATGGCTACACCTTC. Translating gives CASSLIRPNYGYTF.

CDR3 nucleotide sequence: TGCAGCGTTGTTGCGGGAGTCTCCTACGAGCAGTACTTC. Amino acid sequence: CSVVAGVSYEQYF. The genes are TRBV29-1 and TRBJ2-7; 7 nucleotides align to TRBD2. The CDR3 consists of 13 residues. Trimming at V came to 4 bases and at J to 0 bases, leaving 3 bases not matched to a gene. Germline CDR1 and CDR2: SQVTM and ANQGSEA.

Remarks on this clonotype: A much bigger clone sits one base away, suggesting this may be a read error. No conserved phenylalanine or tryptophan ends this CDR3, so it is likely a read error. The CDR3 spells CAISRLAGSSYEQYL. CDR3 nucleotides: TGTGCCATCAGTAGACTAGCGGGGAGCTCCTACGAGCAGTACCTC. V gene TRBV10-3 combines with J gene TRBJ2-7; 11 nucleotides align to TRBD2. Germline loops: CDR1 ENHRY, CDR2 SYGVKD. The ends lost 5 bases at V and 0 bases at J; junction bases unmatched: 3. This CDR3 has 15 amino acids.

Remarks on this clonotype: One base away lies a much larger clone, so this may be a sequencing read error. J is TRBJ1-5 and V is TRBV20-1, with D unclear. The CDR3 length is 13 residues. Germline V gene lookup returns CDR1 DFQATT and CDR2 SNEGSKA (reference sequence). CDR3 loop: CSATWGVNRPQHF. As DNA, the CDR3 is TGCAGTGCTACGTGGGGTGTCAATCGGCCCCAGCATTTT.